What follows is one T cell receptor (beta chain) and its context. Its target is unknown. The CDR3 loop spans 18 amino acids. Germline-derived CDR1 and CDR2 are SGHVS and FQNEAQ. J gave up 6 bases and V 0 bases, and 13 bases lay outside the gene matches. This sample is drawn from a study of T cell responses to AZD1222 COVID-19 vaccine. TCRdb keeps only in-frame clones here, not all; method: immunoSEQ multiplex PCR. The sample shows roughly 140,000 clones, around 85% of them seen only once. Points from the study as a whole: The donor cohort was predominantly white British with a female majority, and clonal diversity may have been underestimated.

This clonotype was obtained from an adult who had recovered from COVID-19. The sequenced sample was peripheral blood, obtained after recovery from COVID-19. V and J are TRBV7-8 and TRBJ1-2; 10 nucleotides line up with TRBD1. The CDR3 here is CASSLARVPGQGHNGYTF. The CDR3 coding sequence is TGTGCCAGCAGCTTAGCGCGAGTCCCGGGACAGGGGCATAATGGCTACACCTTC.